Sequencing of this TCR beta chain was carried out in a study of blood T cell repertoires in COVID-19. Study details: Italy, Spain and the United States were the sources of the convalescent and acute COVID-19 samples. T cells, B-cell-depleted T cells, or PBMCs provided the cDNA or gDNA that served as material.

Participant-reported clinical history was the basis for cohort assignment. Cohort 3 donors counted as recovered after two negative PCRs, clearance, or resolved symptoms. Using immunoSEQ multiplex PCR, the repertoire was profiled, and TCRdb retains in-frame clones only, with some absent. Of a few hundred thousand clones detected, roughly 84% appear once; the ten largest clones hold 3%. The CDR3 runs 18 residues. Germline-derived CDR1 and CDR2 are MGHRA and YSYEKL. J gave up 6 bases and V 0 bases, and 7 bases lay outside the gene matches. The sequenced sample was PBMCs or T cells enriched from blood (not recorded which). This chain links TRBV4-1 with TRBJ2-3; TRBD2 matches at 15 bases. The origin of this receptor is a woman in her 30s who had recovered from COVID-19. Here the CDR3 DNA reads TGCGCCAGCAGCCAAGAAGCGGCGGGACTAGCGGGAGGCGATACGCAGTATTTT. The encoded protein is CASSQEAAGLAGGDTQYF.